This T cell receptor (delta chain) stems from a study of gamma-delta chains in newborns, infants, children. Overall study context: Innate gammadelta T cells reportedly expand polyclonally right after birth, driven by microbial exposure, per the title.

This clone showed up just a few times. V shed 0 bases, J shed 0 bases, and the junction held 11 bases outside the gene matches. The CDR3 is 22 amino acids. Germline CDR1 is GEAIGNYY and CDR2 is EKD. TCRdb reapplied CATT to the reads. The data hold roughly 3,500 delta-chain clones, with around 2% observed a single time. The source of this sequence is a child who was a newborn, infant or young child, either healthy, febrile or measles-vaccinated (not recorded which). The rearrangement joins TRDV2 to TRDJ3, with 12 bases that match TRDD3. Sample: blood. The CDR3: CACDTVVLGDTRGSWDTRQMFF. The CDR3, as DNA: TGTGCCTGTGACACCGTGGTTCTGGGGGATACGCGGGGCTCCTGGGACACCCGACAGATGTTTTTC.